This T cell receptor (beta chain) was identified in a study of T cell responses to AZD1222 COVID-19 vaccine. Background on the study: Second doses were pooled across both intervals (about 4 or about 12 weeks).

TCRdb's table, derived via immunoSEQ multiplex PCR, lists solely in-frame clones and lacks some. This sample has tens of thousands of clones, with around 89% found just once. The germline CDR1 and CDR2 sequences are LNHDA and SQIVND (reference sequence). The ends were cut back, 5 bases at V and 7 bases at J, with 15 bases in the middle. The CDR3 has 14 residues. The chain uses TRBV19 and TRBJ1-5; D is ambiguous. The sample was peripheral blood, taken on day 0 of AZD1222 vaccination. This TCR was recovered from an adult in good health. The CDR3 DNA sequence: TGTGCCAGTAGTTCCGGCCCACTCGGACAGCCCCAGCATTTT. It codes for CASSSGPLGQPQHF.